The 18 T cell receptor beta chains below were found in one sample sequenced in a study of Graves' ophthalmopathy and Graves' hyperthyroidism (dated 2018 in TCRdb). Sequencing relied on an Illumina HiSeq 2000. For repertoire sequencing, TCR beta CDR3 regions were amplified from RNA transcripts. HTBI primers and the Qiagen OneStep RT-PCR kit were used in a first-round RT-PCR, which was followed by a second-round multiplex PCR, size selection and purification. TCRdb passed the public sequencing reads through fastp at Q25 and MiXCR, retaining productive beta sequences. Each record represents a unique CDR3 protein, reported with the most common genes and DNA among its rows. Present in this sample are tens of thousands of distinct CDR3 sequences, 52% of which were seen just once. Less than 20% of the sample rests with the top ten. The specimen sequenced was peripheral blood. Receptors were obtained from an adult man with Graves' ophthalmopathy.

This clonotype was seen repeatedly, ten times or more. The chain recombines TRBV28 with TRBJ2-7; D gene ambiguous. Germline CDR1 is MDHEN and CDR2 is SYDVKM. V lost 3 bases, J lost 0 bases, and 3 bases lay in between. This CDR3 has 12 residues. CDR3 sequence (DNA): TGTGCCAGCAGTTTGAGCTCCTACGAGCAGTACTTC. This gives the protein CASSLSSYEQYF.

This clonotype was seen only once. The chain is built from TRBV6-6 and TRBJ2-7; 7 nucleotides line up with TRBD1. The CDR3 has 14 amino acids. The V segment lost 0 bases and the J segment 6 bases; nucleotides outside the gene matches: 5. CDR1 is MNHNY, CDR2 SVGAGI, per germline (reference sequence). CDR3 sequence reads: CASSYSGGQGEQYF. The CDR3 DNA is TGTGCCAGCAGTTACTCAGGGGGCCAGGGCGAGCAGTACTTC.

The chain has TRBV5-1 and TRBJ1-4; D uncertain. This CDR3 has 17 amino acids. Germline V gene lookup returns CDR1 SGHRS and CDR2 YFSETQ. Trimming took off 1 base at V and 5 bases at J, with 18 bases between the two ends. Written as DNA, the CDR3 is TGCGCCAGCAGCTTGACCGTCGCGGGAGGGTACAATGAAAAACTGTTTTTT. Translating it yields CASSLTVAGGYNEKLFF.

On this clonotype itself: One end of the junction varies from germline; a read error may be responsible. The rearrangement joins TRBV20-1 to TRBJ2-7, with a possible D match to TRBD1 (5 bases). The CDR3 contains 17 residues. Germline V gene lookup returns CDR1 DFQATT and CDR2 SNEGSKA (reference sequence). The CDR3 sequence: CSARMEKGVTQPREQYF. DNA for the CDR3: TGTAGTGCTAGAATGGAAAAAGGGGTAACCCAGCCCCGGGAGCAGTACTTC.

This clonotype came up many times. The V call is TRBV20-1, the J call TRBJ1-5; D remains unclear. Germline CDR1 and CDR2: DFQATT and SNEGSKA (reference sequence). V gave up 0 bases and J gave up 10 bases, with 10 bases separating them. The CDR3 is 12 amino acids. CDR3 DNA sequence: TGCAGTGCTAGAGATTTCGGCGGCCCCCAGCATTTT. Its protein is CSARDFGGPQHF.

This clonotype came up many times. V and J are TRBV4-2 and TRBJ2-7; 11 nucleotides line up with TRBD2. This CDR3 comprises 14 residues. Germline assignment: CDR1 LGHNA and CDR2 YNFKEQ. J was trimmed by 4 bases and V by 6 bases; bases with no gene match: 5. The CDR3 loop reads CASSTGTSGYEQYF. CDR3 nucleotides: TGTGCCAGCAGTACCGGGACTAGCGGTTACGAGCAGTACTTC.

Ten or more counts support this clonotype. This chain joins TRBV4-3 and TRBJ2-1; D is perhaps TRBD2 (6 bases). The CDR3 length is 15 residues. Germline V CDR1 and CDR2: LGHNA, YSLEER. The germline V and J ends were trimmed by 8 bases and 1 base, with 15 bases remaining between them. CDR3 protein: CASSDAGRSYNEQFF. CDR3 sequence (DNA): TGCGCCAGCTCGGATGCGGGGCGTTCCTACAATGAGCAGTTCTTC.

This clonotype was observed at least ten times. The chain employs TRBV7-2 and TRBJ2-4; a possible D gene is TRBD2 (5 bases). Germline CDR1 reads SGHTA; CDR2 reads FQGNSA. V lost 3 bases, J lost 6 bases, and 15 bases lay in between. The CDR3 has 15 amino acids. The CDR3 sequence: CASSFDGLVGNIQYF. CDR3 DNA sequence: TGTGCCAGCAGCTTTGATGGACTCGTAGGAAACATTCAGTACTTC.

Here the CDR3 reads CATSDPTGGYNEQFF. DNA for the CDR3: TGTGCCACCAGTGATCCGACAGGGGGATACAATGAGCAGTTCTTC. The chain links TRBV24-1 to TRBJ2-1; TRBD1 aligns across 9 bases. Germline V gives CDR1 KGHDR, CDR2 SFDVKD. The CDR3 spans 15 residues. After removal of 3 bases from V and 4 bases from J, the junction contained 3 bases not matched to a gene.

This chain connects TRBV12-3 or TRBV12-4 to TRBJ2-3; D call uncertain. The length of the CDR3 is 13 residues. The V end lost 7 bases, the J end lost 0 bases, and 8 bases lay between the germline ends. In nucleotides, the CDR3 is TGTGCCAGCAATAGTGGGAGCACAGATACGCAGTATTTT. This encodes CASNSGSTDTQYF.

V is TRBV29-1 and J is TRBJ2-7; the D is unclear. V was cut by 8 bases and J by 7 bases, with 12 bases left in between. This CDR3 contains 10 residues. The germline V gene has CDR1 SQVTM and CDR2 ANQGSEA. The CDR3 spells CSHGWREQYF. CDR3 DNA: TGCAGCCACGGGTGGAGAGAGCAGTACTTC.

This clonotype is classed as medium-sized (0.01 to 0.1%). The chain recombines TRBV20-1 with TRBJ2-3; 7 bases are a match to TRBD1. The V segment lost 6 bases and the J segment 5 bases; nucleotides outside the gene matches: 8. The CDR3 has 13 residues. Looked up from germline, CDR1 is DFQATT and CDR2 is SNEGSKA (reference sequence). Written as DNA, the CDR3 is TGCAGTGCGGGCCGGGACAGACTAGATACGCAGTATTTT. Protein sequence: CSAGRDRLDTQYF.

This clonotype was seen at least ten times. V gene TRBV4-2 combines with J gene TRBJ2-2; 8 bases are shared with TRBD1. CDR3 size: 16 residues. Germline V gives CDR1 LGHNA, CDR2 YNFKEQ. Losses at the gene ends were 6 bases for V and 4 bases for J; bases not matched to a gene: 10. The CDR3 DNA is TGTGCCAGCAGGCCACAGGGGGATAAGGGCACCGGGGAGCTGTTTTTT. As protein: CASRPQGDKGTGELFF.

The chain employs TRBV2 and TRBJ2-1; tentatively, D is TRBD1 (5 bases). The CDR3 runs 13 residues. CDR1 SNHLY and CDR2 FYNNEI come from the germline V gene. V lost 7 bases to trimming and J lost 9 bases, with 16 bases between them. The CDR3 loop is CASIPSTGSEQFF. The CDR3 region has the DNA TGTGCCAGCATTCCATCAACAGGCAGTGAGCAGTTCTTC.

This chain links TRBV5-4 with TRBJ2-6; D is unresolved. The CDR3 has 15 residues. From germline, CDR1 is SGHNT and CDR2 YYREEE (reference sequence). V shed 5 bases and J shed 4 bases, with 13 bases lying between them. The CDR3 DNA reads TGTGCCAGCAGTGAAACTGGCGGAGGGGCCAACGTCCTGACTTTC. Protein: CASSETGGGANVLTF.

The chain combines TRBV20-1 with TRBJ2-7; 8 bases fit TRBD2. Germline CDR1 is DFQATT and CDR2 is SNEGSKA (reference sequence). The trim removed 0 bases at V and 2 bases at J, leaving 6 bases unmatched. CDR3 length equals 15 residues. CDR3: CSARDSERETYEQYF. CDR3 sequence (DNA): TGCAGTGCTAGAGATTCGGAGCGGGAGACCTACGAGCAGTACTTC.

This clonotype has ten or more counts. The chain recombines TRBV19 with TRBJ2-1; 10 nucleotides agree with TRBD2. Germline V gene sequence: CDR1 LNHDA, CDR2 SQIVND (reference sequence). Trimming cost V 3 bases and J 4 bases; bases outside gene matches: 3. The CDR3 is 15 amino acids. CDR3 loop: CASSMVSGGYNEQFF. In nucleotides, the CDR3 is TGTGCCAGTAGTATGGTTAGCGGGGGGTACAATGAGCAGTTCTTC.

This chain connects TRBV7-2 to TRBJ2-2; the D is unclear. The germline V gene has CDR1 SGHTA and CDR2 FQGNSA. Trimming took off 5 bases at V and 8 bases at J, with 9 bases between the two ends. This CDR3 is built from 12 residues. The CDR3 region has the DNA TGTGCCAGCAGCCTATTGACAGGGGAGCTGTTTTTT. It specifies CASSLLTGELFF.